Reported below is one T cell receptor beta chain. Its specificity is unknown. The data were produced by immunoSEQ multiplex PCR, yet TCRdb's version contains in-frame clones alone and is incomplete. The sample records more than 50,000 clones, roughly 76% being singletons. The data belong to a study of radiotherapy plus CTLA-4 blockade in lung cancer. General observations from the study: Clones derived from tumor TCRs expanded in blood after radiotherapy plus ipilimumab.

Sequenced material: peripheral blood, taken from a patient treated with radiotherapy plus ipilimumab. This TCR was recovered from a human donor with non-small cell lung cancer who had a complete response to radiotherapy plus ipilimumab.

This CDR3 reads CASKRGEGVNEQFF. The DNA for the CDR3 is TGTGCCAGCAAAAGGGGGGAGGGGGTGAATGAGCAGTTCTTC. The rearrangement links TRBV4-2 to TRBJ2-1, with D possibly matching TRBD2 (7 bases). CDR1 and CDR2 (germline): LGHNA, YNFKEQ. This CDR3 is 14 amino acids long. Trimming left V 7 bases short and J 7 bases short, with 17 bases between.